The 12 T cell receptor beta chains in this list originate from one sample, sequenced in a study of Ad26.COV2.S vaccination and SARS-CoV-2 variants. Method: immunoSEQ multiplex PCR; TCRdb's copy keeps in-frame clones and lacks some. The sample includes about 180,000 clones, approximately 90% seen only once; the top ten take roughly 6%. Here the sequenced sample was peripheral blood, taken after recovery from COVID-19. The receptors come from a human donor who had recovered from COVID-19.

V is TRBV3-1 (or the pseudogene TRBV3-2) and J is TRBJ2-3, with TRBD1 matching 9 bases. Germline values: CDR1 LGHDT, CDR2 YNNKEL (reference sequence). CDR3 length: 15 residues. J lost 5 bases, V lost 3 bases, and 6 bases had no gene match. CDR3 in amino acids: CASSHAGQGQDTQYF. DNA of the CDR3: TGTGCCAGCAGCCACGCGGGACAGGGACAAGATACGCAGTATTTT.

The chain links TRBV5-5 to TRBJ2-1, with D perhaps TRBD1 (6 bases). V lost 0 bases and J 9 bases, leaving 13 bases between the germline ends. This CDR3 comprises 14 residues. Per the germline V gene, CDR1 is SGHKS and CDR2 is YYEKEE (reference sequence). The CDR3 sequence: CASSLGWTVGEQFF. The CDR3 coding sequence is TGTGCCAGCAGCTTGGGCTGGACAGTGGGTGAGCAGTTCTTC.

The chain is built from TRBV27 and TRBJ2-1, with D maybe TRBD2 (7 bases). CDR3 length equals 15 residues. Germline V gene data show CDR1 as MNHEY and CDR2 as SMNVEV (reference sequence). V was cut by 2 bases and J by 8 bases, with 16 bases left in between. The CDR3 is CASSLRGGPRDEQFF. CDR3 coding DNA: TGTGCCAGCAGTTTAAGGGGGGGGCCCAGGGATGAGCAGTTCTTC.

This rearrangement joins TRBV30 to TRBJ1-2, with 9 bases lining up with TRBD1. V was clipped by 0 bases and J by 8 bases; unmatched bases: 10. CDR3 length: 15 residues. Germline CDR1 is GTSNPN and CDR2 is SVGIG (reference sequence). The CDR3 DNA is TGTGCCTGGAGTGTAGGACAGGGGACGGTCTTCGGCTACACCTTC. It yields the protein CAWSVGQGTVFGYTF.

This rearrangement joins TRBV12-3 or TRBV12-4 to TRBJ1-2; D is ambiguous. Trimming took off 0 bases at V and 8 bases at J, with 10 bases between the two ends. This CDR3 has 13 residues. The CDR3 region is CASSLAPLGGYTF. As DNA, the CDR3 is TGTGCCAGCAGTTTAGCGCCCCTCGGGGGCTACACCTTC.

The V and J genes are TRBV19 and TRBJ1-1, with TRBD1 matching 8 bases. V shed 3 bases, J shed 1 base, and the junction held 4 bases outside the gene matches. The CDR3 has 15 amino acids. Germline V gives CDR1 LNHDA, CDR2 SQIVND (reference sequence). CDR3 residues: CASSMTGATNTEAFF. In DNA, the CDR3 is TGTGCCAGTAGTATGACAGGGGCGACGAACACTGAAGCTTTCTTT.

The V gene is TRBV7-3, the J gene TRBJ1-2; TRBD1 matches at 7 bases. This CDR3 has 13 amino acids. Germline V CDR1 and CDR2: SGHTA, FQGTGA. The V gene end was trimmed by 3 bases and the J gene end by 7 bases; junction bases not matched to a gene: 5. CDR3 loop: CASSLGRDSGYTF. The CDR3 region has the DNA TGTGCCAGCAGCTTGGGCAGGGACAGTGGCTACACCTTC. Using reference TRBV7-3 and TRBJ1-2 for the parts outside the CDR3, the full variable domain is GAGVSQTPSNKVTEKGKYVELRCDPISGHTALYWYRQSLGQGPEFLIYFQGTGAADDSGLPNDRFFAVRPEGSVSTLKIQRTERGDSAVYLCASSLGRDSGYTFGSGTRLTVV.

V gene TRBV9 combines with J gene TRBJ2-7, with D tentatively TRBD1 (6 bases). The ends were cut back, 4 bases at V and 6 bases at J, with 17 bases in the middle. This CDR3 contains 14 residues. Germline V gives CDR1 SGDLS, CDR2 YYNGEE. The CDR3 loop is CASSRGVQGGEQYF. The CDR3 coding sequence is TGTGCCAGCAGCCGTGGGGTACAGGGCGGCGAGCAGTACTTC.

The chain links TRBV5-4 to TRBJ2-7; TRBD1 matches 7 bases. The junction had 9 bases not matched to a gene; V was cut back by 4 bases and J by 2 bases. The CDR3 consists of 15 residues. Germline assignment: CDR1 SGHNT and CDR2 YYREEE (reference sequence). CDR3 in DNA: TGTGCCAGCAGCCCCTCAGGGGGTGAGCCCTACGAGCAGTACTTC. Protein: CASSPSGGEPYEQYF.

The chain employs TRBV9 and TRBJ2-2; D is ambiguous. Trimming took off 0 bases at V and 6 bases at J, with 9 bases between the two ends. Germline V lookup: CDR1 SGDLS, CDR2 YYNGEE. CDR3 length: 14 amino acids. CDR3 bases: TGTGCCAGCAGCGTAGCTAGAGGCCCCGGGGAGCTGTTTTTT. It specifies CASSVARGPGELFF. Drawing the rest from reference TRBV9 and TRBJ2-2, the complete variable domain is DSGVTQTPKHLITATGQRVTLRCSPRSGDLSVYWYQQSLDQGLQFLIQYYNGEERAKGNILERFSAQQFPDLHSELNLSSLELGDSALYFCASSVARGPGELFFGEGSRLTVL.

The rearrangement links TRBV19 to TRBJ1-2; D not resolved. This CDR3 region has 14 residues. Trimming stripped 4 bases from V and 5 bases from J, with 14 bases between. CDR1 is LNHDA and CDR2 is SQIVND in the germline V gene (reference sequence). The CDR3 DNA reads TGTGCCAGTAGTAGGCAGCCTTCGCTTTATGGCTACACCTTC. This codes for CASSRQPSLYGYTF.

This chain links TRBV12-3 or TRBV12-4 with TRBJ2-2; tentative D call: TRBD2 (6 bases). This CDR3 contains 13 residues. The germline V and J ends were trimmed by 7 bases and 8 bases, with 14 bases remaining between them. CDR3 sequence reads: CASTLREVGELFF. In DNA form, the CDR3 reads TGTGCCAGCACCCTCAGGGAGGTAGGGGAGCTGTTTTTT.